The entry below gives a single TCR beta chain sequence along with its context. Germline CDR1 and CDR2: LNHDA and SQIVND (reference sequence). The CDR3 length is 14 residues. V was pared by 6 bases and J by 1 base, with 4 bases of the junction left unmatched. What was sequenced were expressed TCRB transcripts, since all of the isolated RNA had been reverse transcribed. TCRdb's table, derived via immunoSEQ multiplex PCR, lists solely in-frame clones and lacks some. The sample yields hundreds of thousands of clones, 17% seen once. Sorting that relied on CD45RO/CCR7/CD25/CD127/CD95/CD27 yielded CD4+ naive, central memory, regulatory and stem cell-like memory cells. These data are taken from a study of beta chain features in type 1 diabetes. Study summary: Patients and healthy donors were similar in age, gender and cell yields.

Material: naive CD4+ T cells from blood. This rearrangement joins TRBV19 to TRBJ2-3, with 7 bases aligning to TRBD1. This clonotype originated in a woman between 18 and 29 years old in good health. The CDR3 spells CASSDRAGTDTQYF. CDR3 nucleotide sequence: TGTGCCAGTAGCGACAGGGCGGGCACAGATACGCAGTATTTT.